The entry below gives a single T cell receptor (beta chain) sequence along with its context. Its binding antigen is unknown. Base qualities are not recorded, but no much larger clone differs from it by a single base. Per the publication, the treatment or condition label means: in vitro stimulation with specific CMV peptide epitopes to enrich CMV-specific T cells. These data are taken from a study of T cell repertoires in cytomegalovirus infection (dated by TCRdb to 2018 to 2020). About the study as a whole: Alongside well-studied HLA-B-restricted epitopes, the peptide stimulations were aimed at recently identified HLA-C-restricted CMV epitopes, whose presentation resists viral immunomodulation. Donor HLA type was relevant to the analysis, as public TCR beta signatures indicated carriage of CMV infection together with the matching HLA type. Results and caveats for the whole study, not just this receptor: In both this cohort and an independent cohort of 352 donors, the cumulative frequency of public TCR beta family members distinguished carriers of CMV infection plus the relevant HLA type. The ex vivo response was dominated by HLA-C-restricted CMV-specific TCR beta clonotypes, which also provided the single most frequent clonotype in two of eight donors.

These reads were obtained on an Illumina HiSeq 1500. Clones were called with MiXCR by TCRdb after fastp trimmed the public reads at Q25, and only in-frame beta chains were retained. Here each entry gathers all rows of one CDR3 protein and keeps the most common genes and DNA. Counted in this sample were some 62,000 distinct CDR3 sequences; roughly a fifth of them appeared once. The ten largest clonotypes hold roughly two thirds of the sample. The cysteine opens and the phenylalanine closes a CDR3 of 15 amino acids. The only DNA kept is the CDR3, 45 bases in frame from the first base. Between the V and J ends, shortened by 6 bases and 7 bases respectively, the junction contains 16 bases.

Sequencing used CD8+ T cells from cultured PBMCs, obtained from culture after CMV antigen stimulation. Recombination joined TRBV12-3 or TRBV12-4 with TRBJ1-6; a tentative D match to TRBD1 spans 5 bases. This TCR derives from a human donor in good health (CMV status not recorded). Some clones in this sample may be carry-over from other donors' samples. The DNA reads as follows: TGTGCCAGCAGCCCGCAGACAGAGCTGAATTCACCCCTCCACTTT. This translates into CASSPQTELNSPLHF.